The present TCR beta chain was sequenced within a study of T cell responses to AZD1222 COVID-19 vaccine. Study information: Combined were second doses at about 4 or about 12 weeks.

V was cut by 5 bases and J by 9 bases, with 8 bases left in between. The CDR3 runs to 11 residues. The assay was immunoSEQ multiplex PCR, and TCRdb's table has in-frame clones only and misses some. Counted here are 200,000 or so clones, 94% occurring once; the ten biggest clones make up 9.2%. The chain carries TRBV23-1 and TRBJ2-4, with D maybe TRBD2 (5 bases). TRBV23-1 is given ORF status, its function remaining uncertain. The clonotype was recovered from an adult in good health. Source: peripheral blood, taken on day 0 of AZD1222 vaccination. CDR3 sequence (DNA): TGCGCCAGCAGTTCAGCGGCCATTCAGTACTTC. It specifies CASSSAAIQYF.